This TCR beta chain comes out of a study of tumor-infiltrating lymphocytes in oesophageal squamous cell carcinoma. TCRdb ran MiXCR on the PCR reads and lists one entry per CDR3 protein. The sample lists 9,500 to 12,000 distinct CDR3 sequences, about 60% seen once, with roughly 22% in the top ten. Looked up from germline, CDR1 is SGHTA and CDR2 is FQGNSA. The CDR3 spans 13 residues. The genes are TRBV7-2 and TRBJ2-3; D call uncertain. The closer fit of TRBJ2-5 to the DNA end suggests the J call may be wrong. This TCR was sampled from a male donor with esophageal squamous cell carcinoma. Sequencing used esophageal tumor tissue. CDR3: CASSNAAAETQYF. In nucleotides, the CDR3 is TGTGCCAGCAGTAACGCCGCGGCGGAGACCCAGTACTTC.